The 19 T cell receptor beta chains below were found in one sample sequenced in a study of T cells and Merkel cell carcinoma outcomes. The protocol was immunoSEQ multiplex PCR, while the TCRdb copy is restricted to in-frame clones and leaves out a portion. This table holds roughly 15,000 clones, roughly 89% found once. Sample: tumor tissue from Merkel cell carcinoma. The receptors stem from a human donor with Merkel cell carcinoma.

The sample holds one count of this clone. The V and J genes are TRBV6-1 and TRBJ2-5; 7 bases line up with TRBD2. Germline trimming cut 5 bases from V and 2 bases from J; bases unmatched to any gene: 8. The length of the CDR3 is 15 residues. The germline gives CDR1 MNHNS, CDR2 SASEGT. DNA for the CDR3: TGTGCCAGCAGTCCCCACCGCGGGGGACAAGAGACCCAGTACTTC. This sequence encodes CASSPHRGGQETQYF.

The J gene is TRBJ2-3, the V gene TRBV9; 8 nucleotides align to TRBD1. Germline V gene data show CDR1 as SGDLS and CDR2 as YYNGEE. The CDR3 runs 15 residues. Trimming removed 3 bases from V and 6 bases from J; junction bases left unmatched: 9. Written as DNA, the CDR3 is TGTGCCAGCAGCGCCGACGGACAGGGAACGGATACGCAGTATTTT. Its translation is CASSADGQGTDTQYF.

The chain recombines TRBV11-2 with TRBJ2-5; possible D gene TRBD2, 7 bases. V lost 5 bases to trimming and J lost 4 bases, with 14 bases between them. This CDR3 contains 14 residues. The germline gives CDR1 SGHAT, CDR2 FQNNGV. The CDR3 bases are TGTGCCAGCAGCCCCACAGGGAGGGGAGAGACCCAGTACTTC. Its translation is CASSPTGRGETQYF.

The genes are TRBV2 and TRBJ2-1; 8 positions agree with TRBD1. Per the germline V gene, CDR1 is SNHLY and CDR2 is FYNNEI. Trimming at V came to 5 bases and at J to 9 bases, leaving 9 bases not matched to a gene. The CDR3 contains 14 residues. CDR3 loop: CASSKGGQEGEQFF. The CDR3 nucleotides read TGTGCCAGCAGTAAGGGGGGACAGGAGGGTGAGCAGTTCTTC. Full variable domain (outside the CDR3, taken from reference TRBV2 and TRBJ2-1): EPEVTQTPSHQVTQMGQEVILRCVPISNHLYFYWYRQILGQKVEFLVSFYNNEISEKSEIFDDQFSVERPDGSNFTLKIRSTKLEDSAMYFCASSKGGQEGEQFFGPGTRLTVL.

This clone was detected once. The V gene is TRBV10-1, the J gene TRBJ2-1, with 16 bases identical to TRBD2. V was pared by 10 bases and J by 0 bases, with 12 bases of the junction left unmatched. CDR3 length: 19 amino acids. The germline gives CDR1 WNHNN, CDR2 SYGVQD (reference sequence). CDR3: CANLGLAGGTFRSYNEQFF. The CDR3 coding sequence is TGCGCCAACTTGGGACTAGCGGGGGGGACGTTTCGCTCCTACAATGAGCAGTTCTTC.

The chain couples TRBV7-9 to TRBJ2-5; D unresolved. Germline lookup yields CDR1 SEHNR and CDR2 FQNEAQ (reference sequence). The length of the CDR3 is 13 residues. V lost 3 bases to trimming and J lost 5 bases, with 10 bases between them. The CDR3 nucleotides read TGTGCCAGCAGCTTGGTTCTTGGGGAGACCCAGTACTTC. This gives the protein CASSLVLGETQYF.

V and J are TRBV6-1 and TRBJ1-5; D unclear. Trimming left V 8 bases short and J 3 bases short, with 17 bases between. CDR1 and CDR2 (germline): MNHNS, SASEGT. The CDR3 covers 15 residues. The CDR3 nucleotides read TGTGCCAGCCTGTCCATGGTGGGAGTCAATCAGCCCCAGCATTTT. It yields the protein CASLSMVGVNQPQHF.

The rearrangement links TRBV6-5 to TRBJ1-5; 7 bases are shared with TRBD1. CDR3 length: 16 amino acids. Germline V gene data show CDR1 as MNHEY and CDR2 as SVGAGI. The ends lost 0 bases at V and 4 bases at J; junction bases unmatched: 6. In nucleotides, the CDR3 is TGTGCCAGCAGTTACTCGAGACAGGGTTCTAATCAGCCCCAGCATTTT. Its protein product is CASSYSRQGSNQPQHF.

The rearrangement joins TRBV29-1 to TRBJ1-2; D remains unclear. CDR3 size: 12 residues. V was shortened by 4 bases and J by 3 bases, with 9 bases between the two germline ends. Per germline, CDR1 SQVTM and CDR2 ANQGSEA. CDR3 sequence: CSVAWAYYGYTF. Here the CDR3 DNA reads TGCAGCGTTGCGTGGGCGTACTATGGCTACACCTTC.

The chain couples TRBV9 to TRBJ2-1; 8 bases line up with TRBD1. The length of the CDR3 is 14 residues. The V gene end was trimmed by 2 bases and the J gene end by 4 bases; junction bases not matched to a gene: 2. Germline assignment: CDR1 SGDLS and CDR2 YYNGEE. CDR3 residues: CASSVGQGYNEQFF. The DNA of the CDR3 is TGTGCCAGCAGCGTCGGACAGGGTTACAATGAGCAGTTCTTC.

V usage is TRBV19 and J usage is TRBJ1-2; no definite D call. This CDR3 has 12 amino acids. V lost 7 bases, J lost 6 bases, and 12 bases lay in between. Per germline, CDR1 LNHDA and CDR2 SQIVND (reference sequence). The CDR3 protein is CASTYLGHGYTF. In nucleotides, the CDR3 is TGTGCCAGTACCTACTTGGGCCATGGCTACACCTTC.

CDR3 nucleotides: TGTGCCAGCAGCCAAATGGGAATTGAAAAACTGTTTTTT. Amino acid sequence: CASSQMGIEKLFF. V gene TRBV7-9 combines with J gene TRBJ1-4; D not resolved. In germline, CDR1 is SEHNR, CDR2 FQNEAQ (reference sequence). The V end was cut by 5 bases, the J end by 7 bases, with 11 bases between. This CDR3 is built from 13 residues.

About this clone itself: At one end the junction does not follow the germline gene, possibly because of a read error. This rearrangement joins TRBV30 to TRBJ2-1; 8 bases map to TRBD2. Germline V gives CDR1 GTSNPN, CDR2 SVGIG (reference sequence). This CDR3 has 13 residues. CDR3 sequence: CTWSAATWREAFF. CDR3 nucleotides: TGTACCTGGAGTGCAGCGACATGGCGGGAGGCGTTCTTC.

In regard to this clone: An end of the junction does not agree with germline; a read error may underlie this. The chain links TRBV28 to TRBJ2-1, with no clear D. Germline V gene lookup returns CDR1 MDHEN and CDR2 SYDVKM. This CDR3 spans 12 amino acids. The CDR3 DNA reads TGTGCCAGCAATTTGCTCGAACCGCCAGTAGTCTTC. Translating it yields CASNLLEPPVVF.

This clone was found once. This chain links TRBV28 with TRBJ1-2; the D is unclear. CDR3 size: 13 residues. Germline V CDR1 and CDR2: MDHEN, SYDVKM. V shed 5 bases and J shed 1 base, with 8 bases lying between them. The CDR3 sequence: CASSQQNNYGYTF. As DNA, the CDR3 is TGTGCCAGCAGTCAACAGAATAACTATGGCTACACCTTC.

This clone was seen more than once but under ten times. The chain recombines TRBV18 with TRBJ1-1; unclear D gene. This CDR3 has 12 amino acids. Between the trimmed V and J ends, which lost 4 bases and 3 bases, there was a span of 6 bases. Per the germline V gene, CDR1 is KGHSH and CDR2 is LQKENI. The CDR3 loop reads CASSQMDTEAFF. Here the CDR3 DNA reads TGTGCCAGCTCACAAATGGACACTGAAGCTTTCTTT.

The chain uses TRBV4-2 and TRBJ1-1; D gene uncertain. CDR1 is LGHNA and CDR2 is YNFKEQ in the germline V gene. CDR3 size: 13 residues. V lost 2 bases and J lost 0, with 4 bases in between. CDR3 coding DNA: TGTGCCAGCAGCCAACAGGTGAACACTGAAGCTTTCTTT. It is translated as CASSQQVNTEAFF.

The rearrangement joins TRBV11-3 to TRBJ2-7; possibly TRBD2 for D (5 bases). CDR1 and CDR2 (germline): SGHNT, YENEEA. This CDR3 is built from 14 residues. Trimming cost V 5 bases and J 2 bases, with 13 bases left between them. The CDR3 coding sequence is TGTGCCAGCAGCCCAGCAAGGAGGACCTACGAGCAGTACTTC. Translation: CASSPARRTYEQYF.

The rearrangement joins TRBV5-4 to TRBJ2-4; the D gene is possibly TRBD2 (5 bases). Germline lookup yields CDR1 SGHNT and CDR2 YYREEE (reference sequence). V lost 2 bases and J lost 9, with 15 bases in between. The CDR3 contains 14 residues. As DNA, the CDR3 is TGTGCCAGCAGCTTATCAAGAGGGAGTGGCATTCAGTACTTC. Amino acid sequence: CASSLSRGSGIQYF.